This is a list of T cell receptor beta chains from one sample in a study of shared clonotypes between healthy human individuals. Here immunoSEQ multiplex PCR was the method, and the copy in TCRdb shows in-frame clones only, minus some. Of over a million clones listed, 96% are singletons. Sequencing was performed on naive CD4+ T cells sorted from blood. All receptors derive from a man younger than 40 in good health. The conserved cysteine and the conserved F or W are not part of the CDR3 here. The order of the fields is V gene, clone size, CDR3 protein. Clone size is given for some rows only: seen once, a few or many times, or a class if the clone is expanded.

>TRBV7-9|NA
ASSLPRGRVYEQY
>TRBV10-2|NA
ASSAGGAGGYNEQF
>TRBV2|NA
ASSPGTVNTGELF
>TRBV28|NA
ASSFPLAGSSYEQY
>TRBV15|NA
ATSRAFSGANVLT
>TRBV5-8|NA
ASRVSGLLLSTDTQY
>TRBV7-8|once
ASSLTQAEQF
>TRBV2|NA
ASSGTGGGYEQY
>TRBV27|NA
ASSFPGNTEAF
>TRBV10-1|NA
ASSILAGGGTDTQY
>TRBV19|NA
ASSGVWHTVVLSGANVLT
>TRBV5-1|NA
ASRKTGKQETQY
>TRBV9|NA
ASSDDRGGNQPQH
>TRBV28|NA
ASASGLEQY
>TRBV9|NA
ASSVISENTEAF
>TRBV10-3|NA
AISHGQGGEAF
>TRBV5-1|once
ASSRDPLTSETQY
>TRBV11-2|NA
ASSHPGTEAF
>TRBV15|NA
ATSRGRAWAEEYNEQF
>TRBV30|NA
AWGTGTANYEQY
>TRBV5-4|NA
ASSLDGYEQY
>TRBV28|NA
ASSFPGEQF
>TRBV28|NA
AASTDHNTGELF
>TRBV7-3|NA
ASSSNAGGNEQF
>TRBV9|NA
ASSDRARGTEAF
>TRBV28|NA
ASRILNTEAF
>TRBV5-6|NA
ASSLYSTYNEQF
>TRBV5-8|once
ASSLGGMGLAGSYEQY
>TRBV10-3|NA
ANSGRAQSSYNEQF
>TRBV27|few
ASKSRGDEKLF
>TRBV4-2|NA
ASSQEQGEETQY
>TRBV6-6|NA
ASSYGQLGYT
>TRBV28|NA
ASSQRLAGSYEQY
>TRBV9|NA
ASSVDPSGGLSETQY
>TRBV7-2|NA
ASSRDGRNTIY
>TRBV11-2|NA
ASSIGDRDTDTQY
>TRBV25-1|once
ASSRGRTNYEQY
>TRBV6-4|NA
ASRPSSTGELF
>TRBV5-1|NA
ASSAREIDRDEKLF
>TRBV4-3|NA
ASSHRQGMEQF
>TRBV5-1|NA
ASSLLQGAYGYT
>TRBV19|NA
ASMPRERAYNEQF